These T cell receptor beta chains were read from a single sample in a study of blood T cell repertoires in COVID-19. The table came from immunoSEQ multiplex PCR; TCRdb's copy has only in-frame clones and leaves some out. The sample has about 120,000 clones; approximately 80% are singletons. Source material: peripheral blood. All receptors come from a man aged 60-69 years with acute or convalescent COVID-19. Each CDR3 is given with its conserved first and last residue. Fields, in order: D gene, V gene, J gene, clone size, CDR3 protein, CDR3 DNA. D genes are given only for firm matches. Size tells how often a clone was seen (once, few, many) or the class of an expanded clone, and some rows leave it out.

>NA|TRBV7-2|TRBJ2-1|NA
CASSLVSVWETYNEQFF
TGTGCCAGCAGCTTAGTATCTGTGTGGGAGACCTACAATGAGCAGTTCTTC
>TRBD2|TRBV7-6|TRBJ2-7|NA
CASSARTSDPPREQYF
TGTGCCAGCAGCGCCCGGACTAGCGATCCCCCCCGCGAGCAGTACTTC
>NA|TRBV11-2|TRBJ1-2|NA
CASSQAGIHYGYTF
TGTGCCAGCAGCCAAGCCGGGATCCACTATGGCTACACCTTC
>NA|TRBV5-1|TRBJ1-5|NA
CASSLGESNQPQHF
TGCGCCAGCAGCTTGGGAGAGAGCAATCAGCCCCAGCATTTT
>NA|TRBV11-2|TRBJ2-7|NA
CASSLIGQSSYEQYF
TGTGCCAGCAGCTTAATCGGACAGAGCTCCTACGAGCAGTACTTC
>NA|TRBV7-8|TRBJ1-1|NA
CASSFMGKNTEAFF
TGTGCCAGCAGCTTTATGGGCAAGAACACTGAAGCTTTCTTT
>TRBD1|TRBV27|TRBJ2-7|NA
CASSLEQGANEQYF
TGTGCCAGCAGTTTGGAGCAGGGGGCCAACGAGCAGTACTTC
>NA|TRBV28|TRBJ1-4|NA
CASSYGGEKLFF
TGTGCCAGCAGTTATGGGGGGGAAAAACTGTTTTTT
>NA|TRBV5-1|TRBJ1-6|NA
CASSLGGGRGSPLHF
TGCGCCAGCAGCTTGGGAGGGGGACGTGGTTCACCCCTCCACTTT
>NA|TRBV3-1/TRBV3-2|TRBJ1-5|NA
CASSQGGLQHF
TGTGCCAGCAGCCAAGGAGGGCTCCAGCATTTT
>NA|TRBV7-2|TRBJ1-6|NA
CASRRSTNNSPLHF
TGTGCCAGCCGTCGTAGCACGAATAATTCACCCCTCCACTTT
>NA|TRBV29-1|TRBJ1-1|NA
CSARALNTEAFF
TGCAGCGCCAGGGCCTTGAACACTGAAGCTTTCTTT
>NA|TRBV19|TRBJ1-5|NA
CASTERRSDQPQHF
TGTGCCAGTACGGAGCGGCGGAGCGATCAGCCCCAGCATTTT
>TRBD1|TRBV3-1/TRBV3-2|TRBJ1-2|NA
CASSQYRQGDYGYTF
TGTGCCAGCAGCCAATACCGACAGGGGGACTATGGCTACACCTTC
>NA|TRBV7-3|TRBJ2-3|NA
CASSKSGDTQYF
TGTGCCAGCAGTAAAAGCGGCGATACGCAGTATTTT
>TRBD1|TRBV28|TRBJ1-1|NA
CASSLTGYGAEAFF
TGTGCCAGCAGTTTGACAGGGTATGGTGCTGAAGCTTTCTTT
>NA|TRBV28|TRBJ2-3|NA
CASSSGYPDTQYF
TGTGCCAGCAGTTCGGGATACCCGGATACGCAGTATTTT
>NA|TRBV11-1|TRBJ1-1|NA
CASSLSGRTEAFF
TGTGCCAGCAGCTTATCGGGGAGGACTGAAGCTTTCTTT
>TRBD1|TRBV7-2|TRBJ1-4|NA
CASSSDRGRFNEKLFF
TGTGCCAGCAGCTCCGACAGGGGCCGATTTAATGAAAAACTGTTTTTT
>NA|TRBV6-5|TRBJ1-1|NA
CASSYSSRGNTEAFF
TGTGCCAGCAGTTACAGTTCACGGGGGAACACTGAAGCTTTCTTT
>NA|TRBV30|TRBJ1-6|once
CAWTQRAAYNSPLHF
TGTGCCTGGACCCAGAGGGCGGCCTATAATTCACCCCTCCACTTT
>NA|TRBV3-1/TRBV3-2|TRBJ1-1|once
CASSQSGVGPEAFF
TGTGCCAGCAGCCAATCGGGAGTGGGGCCCGAAGCTTTCTTT
>TRBD1|TRBV4-1|TRBJ1-6|NA
CASSLQTGTNSPLHF
TGCGCCAGCAGCCTACAGACAGGGACTAATTCACCCCTCCACTTT
>NA|TRBV15|TRBJ1-5|NA
CATSRYTPRRVEVGNQPQHF
TGTGCCACCAGCAGATATACTCCTCGCAGGGTAGAGGTGGGCAATCAGCCCCAGCATTTT
>NA|TRBV6-5|TRBJ1-2|few
CASRVKGGLGYTF
TGTGCCAGCAGGGTAAAGGGGGGGCTCGGCTACACCTTC
>NA|TRBV7-9|TRBJ2-5|NA
CASSRTGEETQYF
TGTGCCAGCAGCCGGACGGGGGAAGAGACCCAGTACTTC
>TRBD2|TRBV11-2|TRBJ2-7|few
CASSLLAGGYEQYF
TGTGCCAGCAGCCTACTAGCGGGGGGGTACGAGCAGTACTTC
>TRBD2|TRBV7-3|TRBJ2-1|NA
CASSSTSGNDNEQFF
TGTGCCAGCAGCTCGACTAGCGGTAATGACAATGAGCAGTTCTTC
>TRBD2|TRBV28|TRBJ2-7|NA
CASRPLRTSGRALFSYEQYF
TGTGCCAGCAGACCGCTACGGACTAGCGGGAGGGCCCTCTTCTCCTACGAGCAGTACTTC
>NA|TRBV5-4|TRBJ1-1|NA
CASSSGLGTRQAFF
TGTGCCAGCAGCTCCGGCCTTGGGACAAGACAAGCTTTCTTT
>TRBD1|TRBV28|TRBJ1-2|NA
CASSDRGHGYTF
TGTGCCAGCAGCGACAGGGGCCATGGCTACACCTTC
>TRBD2|TRBV5-4|TRBJ2-1|NA
CASTFGGGVYNEQFF
TGTGCCAGCACCTTTGGGGGAGGGGTCTACAATGAGCAGTTCTTC
>TRBD1|TRBV2|TRBJ2-1|NA
CASSRTGGSYNEQFF
TGTGCCAGCAGCAGGACAGGGGGCTCCTACAATGAGCAGTTCTTC
>NA|TRBV4-1|TRBJ1-4|NA
CASSRTVASTREGKLFF
TGCGCCAGCAGCCGAACGGTCGCCAGCACGAGGGAAGGAAAACTGTTTTTT
>TRBD2|TRBV6-2/TRBV6-3|TRBJ2-1|NA
CASSPLAGGHNEQFF
TGTGCCAGCAGTCCACTAGCGGGAGGGCACAATGAGCAGTTCTTC
>NA|TRBV29-1|TRBJ1-2|NA
CSVDRYNYGYTF
TGCAGCGTTGACAGGTATAACTATGGCTACACCTTC
>NA|TRBV6-5|TRBJ2-1|NA
CASRPDSAAYNEQFF
TGTGCCAGCAGGCCAGACTCGGCAGCTTACAATGAGCAGTTCTTC
>NA|TRBV12-3/TRBV12-4|TRBJ2-7|NA
CASSQGGEQYF
TGTGCCAGCAGCCAAGGGGGCGAGCAGTACTTC
>TRBD2|TRBV7-2|TRBJ2-7|NA
CASSLRRLANYEQYF
TGTGCCAGCAGCTTAAGACGACTAGCGAACTACGAGCAGTACTTC
>NA|TRBV9|TRBJ2-7|NA
CASSRTGTNEQYF
TGTGCCAGCAGCAGGACCGGGACAAACGAGCAGTACTTC
>NA|TRBV3-1/TRBV3-2|TRBJ2-6|NA
CASSPSAGANVLTF
TGTGCCAGCAGCCCGTCAGCTGGGGCCAACGTCCTGACTTTC
>NA|TRBV10-3|TRBJ1-2|NA
CAISDRQGYGYTF
TGTGCCATCAGTGACAGGCAGGGTTATGGCTACACCTTC
>TRBD1|TRBV5-1|TRBJ2-7|NA
CASSPGQGAYEQYF
TGCGCCAGCAGCCCCGGACAGGGGGCGTACGAGCAGTACTTC
>TRBD1|TRBV5-1|TRBJ2-1|NA
CASSPGQGNNEQFF
TGCGCCAGCAGCCCCGGACAGGGAAACAATGAGCAGTTCTTC
>NA|TRBV29-1|TRBJ1-1|once
CSASRLNTEAFF
TGCAGCGCGAGCAGGCTGAACACTGAAGCTTTCTTT
>NA|TRBV3-1/TRBV3-2|TRBJ1-2|NA
CASSGHSANYGYTF
TGTGCCAGCAGCGGGCACTCAGCTAACTATGGCTACACCTTC
>NA|TRBV5-1|TRBJ2-5|NA
CASSTGSNPETQYF
TGCGCCAGCAGCACGGGGTCCAACCCCGAGACCCAGTACTTC
>NA|TRBV3-1/TRBV3-2|TRBJ2-2|few
CASSQATGELFF
TGTGCCAGCAGCCAAGCTACCGGGGAGCTGTTTTTT
>NA|TRBV7-9|TRBJ1-1|NA
CASREQTMNTEAFF
TGTGCCAGCAGGGAACAGACAATGAACACTGAAGCTTTCTTT
>NA|TRBV4-1|TRBJ1-4|NA
CASSQDGLNNEKLFF
TGCGCCAGCAGCCAAGATGGACTGAATAATGAAAAACTGTTTTTT